Each of the 5 T cell receptor beta chains below was sequenced from the same sample in a study of T-cell reconstitution after alpha-beta-depleted transplantation in children. Construction of the TCRbeta library involved unique molecular identifiers. TCRdb fed the PCR reads into MiXCR, producing one record per CDR3 protein. In the table there are some 640,000 distinct CDR3 sequences, 16% of which are singletons. Sequencing used PBMCs from the stem cell graft donor, obtained from the stem cell graft. All receptors derive from a human donor who donated a stem cell graft to a child with acute myeloid leukemia.

There are many counts of this clonotype. V usage is TRBV20-1 and J usage is TRBJ2-1; 8 bases map to TRBD2. The V gene's germline CDR1 is DFQATT and CDR2 SNEGSKA (reference sequence). V was pared by 3 bases and J by 9 bases, with 13 bases of the junction left unmatched. The CDR3 has 15 amino acids. Here the CDR3 DNA reads TGCAGTGCTAGGATCCCGGGGGGGCCAGGGAGTGAGCAGTTCTTC. Translated: CSARIPGGPGSEQFF.

J is TRBJ1-5 and V is TRBV12-3 or TRBV12-4, with D possibly being TRBD1 (6 bases). There are 13 residues in the CDR3. Trimming pared 8 bases from V and 4 bases from J, leaving 12 bases between. This CDR3 is CASCGGANQPQHF. The CDR3 bases are TGTGCCAGCTGCGGGGGGGCAAATCAGCCCCAGCATTTT.

This clonotype was counted between two and nine times. The chain has TRBV4-1 and TRBJ2-2; 12 bases map to TRBD1. V lost 4 bases, J lost 7 bases, and 7 bases stayed unmatched. Germline V lookup: CDR1 MGHRA, CDR2 YSYEKL. CDR3 size: 16 residues. CDR3 amino acids: CASSLFRDRGRGELFF. CDR3 DNA: TGCGCCAGCAGCCTATTTAGGGACAGGGGGCGCGGGGAGCTGTTTTTT.

This clonotype showed up many times. The rearrangement links TRBV24-1 to TRBJ1-2; 7 bases line up with TRBD1. V lost 3 bases, J lost 3 bases, and 12 bases stayed unmatched. CDR3 length equals 17 residues. The germline CDR1 and CDR2 sequences are KGHDR and SFDVKD. The DNA of the CDR3 is TGTGCCACCAGTGATCCCTCCCGGGACAGTCGGTACTATGGCTACACCTTC. Protein: CATSDPSRDSRYYGYTF.

This clonotype appeared a few times. CDR3 residues: CASSSGPIVISTDTQYF. The CDR3 bases are TGCGCCAGCAGCTCCGGACCGATCGTGATTAGCACAGATACGCAGTATTTT. J is TRBJ2-3 and V is TRBV5-1; D is uncertain. CDR3 length: 17 residues. V lost 3 bases, J lost 0 bases, and 17 bases lay in between. Germline assignment: CDR1 SGHRS and CDR2 YFSETQ.